This TCR beta chain comes out of a study of blood T cell repertoires in COVID-19. The CDR3 has 15 residues. The germline CDR1 and CDR2 sequences are LNHDA and SQIVND (reference sequence). V shed 4 bases and J shed 2 bases, with 11 bases lying between them. The protocol was immunoSEQ multiplex PCR, while the TCRdb copy is restricted to in-frame clones and leaves out a portion. The sample carries about 110,000 clones, 84% recorded once. Specimen: peripheral blood. The chain uses TRBV19 and TRBJ1-4, with D unresolved. The sequence derives from a woman in her forties or fifties with acute or convalescent COVID-19. DNA for the CDR3: TGTGCCAGTAGTACTCCCCGGTACACTAATGAAAAACTGTTTTTT. Amino acid sequence: CASSTPRYTNEKLFF.